These T cell receptor beta chains were read from a single sample in a study of blood T cell repertoires in COVID-19. Repertoires were generated with immunoSEQ multiplex PCR, while TCRdb's copy carries only in-frame clones and drops some. This table holds about 130,000 clones, 70% to 90% found once. The material sequenced was peripheral blood. Receptors originate from a woman older than 75 with acute or convalescent COVID-19. Each CDR3 is given with its conserved first and last residue. A D gene is named only where the DNA matches it firmly. The listing skips clone size in some rows; elsewhere it reads once, few, many or a size class.

cdr3_length clone_size d_call j_call v_call cdr3_nt cdr3_aa
14 once NA TRBJ2-4 TRBV6-2/TRBV6-3 TGTGCCAGCAGTTACTCAGCGTCCAAAAACATTCAGTACTTC CASSYSASKNIQYF
19 NA NA TRBJ2-1 TRBV28 TGTGCCAGCAGTTTCCCTCTCGACTTTAGTCTTGGCTCCTACAATGAGCAGTTCTTC CASSFPLDFSLGSYNEQFF
15 few NA TRBJ1-3 TRBV10-3 TGTGCCATCAGTGAGTCAGCGAACTCTGGAAACACCATATATTTT CAISESANSGNTIYF
14 NA NA TRBJ1-5 TRBV6-5 TGTGCCAGCAGTCCGACAGATAGCAATCAGCCCCAGCATTTT CASSPTDSNQPQHF
16 once NA TRBJ2-3 TRBV18 TGTGCCAGCTCACCAGTTTCACAGGGAGGGAGAGATACGCAGTATTTT CASSPVSQGGRDTQYF
14 NA TRBD1 TRBJ2-7 TRBV28 TGTGCCAGCAGTCCGCCGGGACAGACCTACGAGCAGTACTTC CASSPPGQTYEQYF
14 NA NA TRBJ2-7 TRBV19 TGTGCCAGTAGTATTGAGGGCGTCGCCTACGAGCAGTACTTC CASSIEGVAYEQYF
17 NA TRBD2 TRBJ2-5 TRBV5-1 TGCGCCAGCAGCCGAGGAGTGGCTAGCGGGCCCCAAGAGACCCAGTACTTC CASSRGVASGPQETQYF
15 NA NA TRBJ1-2 TRBV5-4 TGTGCCAGCAGCCACCAACGAAGCCCGGGGGATGGCTACACCTTC CASSHQRSPGDGYTF
12 NA TRBD1 TRBJ1-2 TRBV28 TGTGCCAGCAGACGACAGGGTAATGGCTACACCTTC CASRRQGNGYTF
14 NA TRBD2 TRBJ2-1 TRBV28 TGTGCCAGCAGAAGGACTAGCGGGAGGGTTGAGCAGTTCTTC CASRRTSGRVEQFF
16 NA NA TRBJ1-4 TRBV6-5 TGTGCCAGCAGTTCTGGACAGTCGTTAACTAATGAAAAACTGTTTTTT CASSSGQSLTNEKLFF
12 NA NA TRBJ2-7 TRBV6-2/TRBV6-3 TGTGCCAGCAGTTACTTGCAGGGAGAGCAGTACTTC CASSYLQGEQYF
16 NA TRBD1 TRBJ1-1 TRBV4-2 TGTGCCAGCAGCCACCAGGGGACAGGGGGGAACACTGAAGCTTTCTTT CASSHQGTGGNTEAFF
15 NA NA TRBJ2-2 TRBV6-5 TGTGCCAGCAGTTACGATAGGGGCCCCACCGGGGAGCTGTTTTTT CASSYDRGPTGELFF
15 NA NA TRBJ1-4 TRBV5-1 TGCGCCAGCAGCTTGGGCGGGGGAACTAATGAAAAACTGTTTTTT CASSLGGGTNEKLFF
13 NA NA TRBJ1-1 TRBV4-3 TGCGCCAGCAGCCAAGCCGGGAACACTGAAGCTTTCTTT CASSQAGNTEAFF
13 NA NA TRBJ1-2 TRBV19 TGTGCCAGCTCCAAACACGGGATTTATGGCTACACCTTC CASSKHGIYGYTF
13 few NA TRBJ1-2 TRBV2 TGTGCCAGCAGTAACGGACAAGGGGGAGGCTACACCTTC CASSNGQGGGYTF
16 once NA TRBJ1-2 TRBV5-1 TGCGCCAGCAGCTTGGAGGTCGGGGGGCGCAGATACGGCTACACCTTC CASSLEVGGRRYGYTF
13 NA NA TRBJ2-7 TRBV5-1 TGCGCCAGCAGCTTGGTGTTAGACTACGAGCAGTACTTC CASSLVLDYEQYF
16 NA NA TRBJ2-5 TRBV7-9 TGTGCCAGCAGCTGGCTGGGGACGGCGGGGAGAGAGACCCAGTACTTC CASSWLGTAGRETQYF
18 NA TRBD2 TRBJ2-1 TRBV18 TGTGCCAGCTCACCATCTTTAGGGGCTAGCGGGACTGGGAATGAGCAGTTCTTC CASSPSLGASGTGNEQFF
13 NA TRBD1 TRBJ1-1 TRBV9 TGTGCCAGCAGCCCCCGGACAGGGGGTGAAGCTTTCTTT CASSPRTGGEAFF
16 once TRBD1 TRBJ2-3 TRBV11-1 TGTGCCAGCAGCTTAGTTTCAGGGGGCTGGACAGATACGCAGTATTTT CASSLVSGGWTDTQYF
17 NA TRBD1 TRBJ2-2 TRBV7-9 TGTGCCAGCAGCCCTTTTAAGGGACAGCCGAACACCGGGGAGCTGTTTTTT CASSPFKGQPNTGELFF
14 NA NA TRBJ1-3 TRBV9 TGTGCCGGCAGCGAGTATGGCTCAGGAAACACCATATATTTT CAGSEYGSGNTIYF
13 NA NA TRBJ2-7 TRBV11-3 TGTGCCAGCAGCTTTTTCTTTGGAGAAGAGCAGTACTTC CASSFFFGEEQYF
15 NA NA TRBJ2-3 TRBV5-1 TGCGCCAGCAGCTTGAACTACCCTAGCACAGATACGCAGTATTTT CASSLNYPSTDTQYF
15 NA NA TRBJ2-5 TRBV3-1/TRBV3-2 TGTGCCAGCAGCCAAGATAAATTTCCCCAAGAGACCCAGTACTTC CASSQDKFPQETQYF
14 few NA TRBJ1-1 TRBV5-1 TGCGCCAGCAGCTTGACAGGGCCGAACACTGAAGCTTTCTTT CASSLTGPNTEAFF
12 NA TRBD2 TRBJ2-3 TRBV29-1 TGCAGCGTGGGACTAGGCACAGATACGCAGTATTTT CSVGLGTDTQYF
15 NA TRBD2 TRBJ2-1 TRBV5-5 TGTGCCAGCAGCCCCGGGACTAGCGATTACAATGAGCAGTTCTTC CASSPGTSDYNEQFF
15 NA NA TRBJ2-6 TRBV9 TGTGCCAGCAGCGCCAGGGGTGGTGGGGCCAACGTCCTGACTTTC CASSARGGGANVLTF
13 NA NA TRBJ1-1 TRBV12-3/TRBV12-4 TGTGCCAGCAGTTTTGTCAGGGCTTCTGAAGCTTTCTTT CASSFVRASEAFF
16 NA TRBD2 TRBJ2-3 TRBV24-1 TGTGCCACCAGTGCCGGAGCGGGAGGGCCTACAGATACGCAGTATTTT CATSAGAGGPTDTQYF
17 NA TRBD2 TRBJ2-1 TRBV7-6 TGTGCCAGCAGCTTAGCGCTAGCGGGGGAATCATACAATGAGCAGTTCTTC CASSLALAGESYNEQFF
15 NA TRBD1 TRBJ2-1 TRBV3-1/TRBV3-2 TGTGCCAGCAGCCTACAATCGACAGGGACCAATGAGCAGTTCTTC CASSLQSTGTNEQFF
17 NA NA TRBJ2-5 TRBV7-2 TGTGCCAGCAGCGTGCCGTACGGGGGACGTACTCAAGAGACCCAGTACTTC CASSVPYGGRTQETQYF
17 NA TRBD2 TRBJ2-1 TRBV7-3 TGTGCCAGCAGCTTAGCGGGGGTAGCGGGGATAGCGAATGAGCAGTTCTTC CASSLAGVAGIANEQFF
15 NA TRBD1 TRBJ2-1 TRBV5-4 TGTGCCAGCAGCCCGGGACAGAGCTCCTACAATGAGCAGTTCTTC CASSPGQSSYNEQFF
16 few NA TRBJ1-1 TRBV28 TGTGCCAGCAGCCTTGCGGGGTTAGGGATGAACACTGAAGCTTTCTTT CASSLAGLGMNTEAFF